A selection of T cell receptor beta chains follows, all from one sample in a study of human T cells and chemical hapten exposure. MiXCR, applied by TCRdb to the RACE reads, yields one record per CDR3 protein. The sample has some 380,000 distinct CDR3 sequences; approximately 4.4% are singletons. The material sequenced was whole blood, taken in connection with sensitization to the hapten diphenylcyclopropenone (DPC). Receptors originate from a woman between 45 and 65 years old with alopecia areata. Some clones in this sample may be carry-over from other donors' samples. Both conserved end residues are part of each CDR3. D genes are given only for firm matches. Rows give clone size only sometimes, using once, few, many, or a class for an expanded clone.

J	D	size	V	DNA	CDR3
TRBJ1-6	TRBD1	many	TRBV7-8	TGTGCCAGCAGCTCTGTACAGGGGACGAATTCACCCCTCCACTTT	CASSSVQGTNSPLHF
TRBJ2-7	TRBD1	many	TRBV4-3	TGCGCCAGCAGCCTAACGACAGGGGCGAACTACGAGCAGTACTTC	CASSLTTGANYEQYF
TRBJ2-1	.	.	TRBV24-1	TGTGCCACCAGTTCTCCTAATTCAAATGAGCAGTTCTTC	CATSSPNSNEQFF
TRBJ1-4	.	many	TRBV30	TGTGCCTGGAGTAAGGGACATCTTAATGAAAAACTGTTTTTT	CAWSKGHLNEKLFF
TRBJ1-3	.	many	TRBV5-1	TGCGCCAGCAGCTTGTTGGAGACTGGAAACACCATATATTTT	CASSLLETGNTIYF
TRBJ1-5	.	many	TRBV7-8	TGTGCCAGCAGCTTAGGCCAGCATAGCAATCAGCCCCAGCATTTT	CASSLGQHSNQPQHF
TRBJ2-1	TRBD1	many	TRBV5-1	TGCGCCAGCAGCATGCTGGGACAGGGCTACAATGAGCAGTTCTTC	CASSMLGQGYNEQFF
TRBJ1-4	.	few	TRBV5-1	TGCGCCAGCACGGCAGGGGCTACTCAGGGTGAAAAACTGTTTTTT	CASTAGATQGEKLFF
TRBJ2-3	.	.	TRBV5-1	TGCGCCAGCAGCTTGTTCCCGCGGGCTCCAGATACGCAGTATTTT	CASSLFPRAPDTQYF
TRBJ1-1	.	.	TRBV20-1	TGCAGTGCTAGAGTTCGGTTCCCCAAACAGGGTGGTGACACTGAAGCTTTCTTT	CSARVRFPKQGGDTEAFF
TRBJ1-2	.	many	TRBV5-5	TGTGCCAGCAGCTTGGACAGCTATGGCTACACCTTC	CASSLDSYGYTF
TRBJ1-4	.	many	TRBV6-5	TGTGCCAGCAGTCGACGTACAACTAATGAAAAACTGTTTTTT	CASSRRTTNEKLFF
TRBJ2-7	.	many	TRBV20-1	TGCAGTGCTAGAGAGTCCACGGGCGGACGAGTCGGGCAGTACTTC	CSARESTGGRVGQYF
TRBJ2-2	TRBD1	many	TRBV12-3/TRBV12-4	TGTGCCAGCAGTACTCAGACAGGGGATAGGCCCGGGGAGCTGTTTTTT	CASSTQTGDRPGELFF
TRBJ1-2	.	many	TRBV10-1	TGCGCCAGCAGCGCGACAGGCAACTATGGCTACACCTTC	CASSATGNYGYTF
TRBJ2-7	.	many	TRBV3-1	TGTGCCAGCAGCCAGACTGCGAACGAGCAGTACTTC	CASSQTANEQYF
TRBJ1-1	TRBD1	many	TRBV13	TGTGCCAGCAGCTATGAAGGGGGCAGGGTCGCTGAAGCTTTCTTT	CASSYEGGRVAEAFF
TRBJ2-3	.	many	TRBV5-1	TGCGCCAGCAGCTTGGGGAAATCAGGCCCAGATACGCAGTATTTT	CASSLGKSGPDTQYF
TRBJ2-3	TRBD1	few	TRBV5-1	TGCGCCAGCAGCGGACAGGGGGCTGTTGAGACAGATACGCAGTATTTT	CASSGQGAVETDTQYF
TRBJ2-3	.	.	TRBV30	TGTGCCTGGACGGCAGGGATGGGCACAGATACGCAGTATTTT	CAWTAGMGTDTQYF
TRBJ2-5	TRBD2	many	TRBV28	TGTGCCAGCAGTCTGCGGACTAGCGGGACAGAGACCCAGTACTTC	CASSLRTSGTETQYF
TRBJ2-5	TRBD1	.	TRBV4-3	TGCGCCAGCAGCCAAGGTCCGACAGGGGGCTGGGAGACCCAGTACTTC	CASSQGPTGGWETQYF
TRBJ2-5	TRBD1	many	TRBV5-5	TGTGCCAGCAGCTCTCACACAGGGGAAATCCAAGAGACCCAGTACTTC	CASSSHTGEIQETQYF
TRBJ2-5	.	.	TRBV7-2	TGTGCCAGCAGCCTACCGACAGGCCAAGAGACCCAGTACTTC	CASSLPTGQETQYF
TRBJ1-1	.	many	TRBV7-2	TGTGCCAGCAGCCAGGGCTTATTGGCTTTCTTT	CASSQGLLAFF
TRBJ1-1	.	.	TRBV14	TGTGCCAGCAGCCAAGAGCTAGGGTCGGAAGCTTTCTTT	CASSQELGSEAFF
TRBJ2-7	.	few	TRBV12-5	TGTGCTAGTGCGGCAGATCGGTCCTACGAGCAGTACTTC	CASAADRSYEQYF
TRBJ2-1	.	many	TRBV6-5	TGTGCCAGCAGCCTCACAGGGCCCTCGGATGAGCAGTTCTTC	CASSLTGPSDEQFF